The 32 T cell receptor beta chains presented below share a single source sample, sequenced in a study of OX40 agonist ivuxolimab in advanced cancers. Some clones are missing from TCRdb's copy, which holds only in-frame ones; the method was immunoSEQ multiplex PCR. The sample includes 44,000 or so clones, just over 85% of them seen just once. Sequenced material: CD4+ or CD8+ T cells sorted from blood, taken in a trial of the OX40 agonist ivuxolimab. All receptors derive from an adult with an advanced solid tumor such as melanoma, head and neck, liver or kidney cancer.

Turning to this clone: One end of the junction fails to match germline, which may point to a read error. V and J are TRBV27 and TRBJ2-7; D unclear. Germline CDR1 MNHEY, CDR2 SMNVEV (reference sequence). The CDR3 runs 13 residues. The CDR3 here is CASKDRDSYKQYF. The CDR3 nucleotides read TGTGCCAGCAAGGACCGCGACTCCTACAAGCAGTACTTC.

The chain has TRBV2 and TRBJ2-3; 7 bases line up with TRBD1. CDR1 is SNHLY, CDR2 FYNNEI, per germline. The V segment lost 5 bases and the J segment 2 bases; nucleotides outside the gene matches: 7. The CDR3 loop spans 15 amino acids. CDR3 sequence: CASSPGTANTDTQYF. DNA of the CDR3: TGTGCCAGCAGTCCCGGGACAGCGAACACAGATACGCAGTATTTT.

This clone was seen a handful of times. The chain employs TRBV10-3 and TRBJ2-3; D gene uncertain. V lost 7 bases to trimming and J lost 6 bases, with 11 bases between them. CDR1 is ENHRY, CDR2 SYGVKD, per germline. The CDR3 loop spans 12 amino acids. DNA for the CDR3: TGTGCCATCACCGGCGATTTCGATACGCAGTATTTT. Its translation is CAITGDFDTQYF.

This chain joins TRBV7-2 and TRBJ2-6; TRBD1 is a possible D gene (6 bases). Germline CDR1 is SGHTA and CDR2 is FQGNSA. The CDR3 has 16 residues. V lost 5 bases to trimming and J lost 0 bases, with 11 bases between them. In DNA, the CDR3 is TGTGCCAGCAGCCCGGACAGTTCCTCTGGGGCCAACGTCCTGACTTTC. As protein: CASSPDSSSGANVLTF.

This clone appeared a single time. This chain joins TRBV9 and TRBJ2-3, with 9 bases identical to TRBD2. V shed 4 bases and J 2 bases; nucleotides not matched to a gene: 11. Germline CDR1 reads SGDLS; CDR2 reads YYNGEE. The CDR3 length is 17 residues. The CDR3 coding sequence is TGTGCCAGCAGCAGAAGCGGGGGGCGAACATCCACAGATACGCAGTATTTT. Translation: CASSRSGGRTSTDTQYF. The whole variable domain, filled in from reference TRBV9 and TRBJ2-3, reads DSGVTQTPKHLITATGQRVTLRCSPRSGDLSVYWYQQSLDQGLQFLIQYYNGEERAKGNILERFSAQQFPDLHSELNLSSLELGDSALYFCASSRSGGRTSTDTQYFGPGTRLTVL.

The rearrangement uses TRBV5-1 and TRBJ1-2, with D hard to call. The length of the CDR3 is 14 residues. Germline CDR1 reads SGHRS; CDR2 reads YFSETQ. The ends were cut back, 0 bases at V and 5 bases at J, with 11 bases in the middle. The CDR3 region has the DNA TGCGCCAGCAGCTTGGCAAGGGAGCCGTATGGCTACACCTTC. It yields the protein CASSLAREPYGYTF. The complete variable domain, with remaining parts taken from reference TRBV5-1 and TRBJ1-2, reads KAGVTQTPRYLIKTRGQQVTLSCSPISGHRSVSWYQQTPGQGLQFLFEYFSETQRNKGNFPGRFSGRQFSNSRSEMNVSTLELGDSALYLCASSLAREPYGYTFGSGTRLTVV.

The chain combines TRBV7-9 with TRBJ2-3; D is ambiguous. CDR3 length equals 12 residues. V was shortened by 5 bases and J by 12 bases, with 15 bases between the two germline ends. Germline V gene lookup returns CDR1 SEHNR and CDR2 FQNEAQ (reference sequence). Here the CDR3 DNA reads TGTGCCAGCAGCCCCCCCGTCTTAGGCCAGTATTTT. This encodes CASSPPVLGQYF.

The rearrangement links TRBV7-9 to TRBJ1-1; D uncertain. The CDR3 contains 13 residues. The germline gives CDR1 SEHNR, CDR2 FQNEAQ (reference sequence). The V and J ends lost 1 base and 4 bases respectively, with 7 bases between them. The DNA for the CDR3 is TGTGCCAGCAGCTTAGGGATGACCACTGAAGCTTTCTTT. Encoded protein: CASSLGMTTEAFF.

The chain recombines TRBV9 with TRBJ2-5; D is possibly TRBD2 (5 bases). The CDR3 length is 14 residues. The V and J ends lost 0 bases and 1 base respectively, with 7 bases between them. Germline V gene data show CDR1 as SGDLS and CDR2 as YYNGEE. CDR3 coding DNA: TGTGCCAGCAGCGTAGCTCGGGGCCAAGAGACCCAGTACTTC. Translating it yields CASSVARGQETQYF.

V and J are TRBV5-1 and TRBJ1-1, with D maybe TRBD1 (5 bases). The V gene lost 7 bases and the J gene lost 4 bases, with 29 bases spanning the gap. This CDR3 spans 18 amino acids. From germline, CDR1 is SGHRS and CDR2 YFSETQ. CDR3 nucleotide sequence: TGCGCCAGCTCTACCCAACCCAGGGACTCCAAAAGATCCACTGAAGCTTTCTTT. Its translation: CASSTQPRDSKRSTEAFF.

The CDR3 loop is CACNPWDMGGYEQYF. The CDR3 DNA sequence: TGTGCCTGTAACCCTTGGGACATGGGTGGCTACGAGCAGTACTTC. The chain links TRBV30 to TRBJ2-7, with D possibly TRBD1 on 6 matching bases. The CDR3 has 15 residues. Germline lookup yields CDR1 GTSNPN and CDR2 SVGIG (reference sequence). Trimming took 6 bases from V and 3 from J, leaving 21 bases between them.

The rearrangement uses TRBV6-5 and TRBJ2-7, with 12 nucleotides matching TRBD2. Germline loops: CDR1 MNHEY, CDR2 SVGAGI. CDR3 length: 14 amino acids. V shed 2 bases and J 4 bases; nucleotides not matched to a gene: 0. CDR3 loop: CASSYGLAGYEQYF. CDR3 bases: TGTGCCAGCAGTTACGGACTAGCGGGATACGAGCAGTACTTC.

This chain connects TRBV18 to TRBJ2-1; TRBD2 matches 7 bases. The CDR3 has 18 amino acids. The germline gives CDR1 KGHSH, CDR2 LQKENI. Trimming took 5 bases from V and 2 from J; bases not matched to a gene: 15. The CDR3 sequence is CASSTIQGGLAAYNEQFF. CDR3 nucleotides: TGTGCCAGCTCAACGATTCAGGGTGGGCTAGCGGCCTACAATGAGCAGTTCTTC.

This clone was observed a handful of times. This chain uses TRBV5-1 with TRBJ2-5; D is unresolved. The CDR3 consists of 14 residues. The germline V gene encodes CDR1 SGHRS and CDR2 YFSETQ. V was trimmed by 4 bases and J by 1 base, leaving 11 bases between them. CDR3 sequence: CASSHNLAQETQYF. Here the CDR3 DNA reads TGCGCCAGCAGCCATAACCTGGCCCAAGAGACCCAGTACTTC.

In this sample, this clone turned up once. The chain recombines TRBV6-1 with TRBJ1-1; no firm D call. The CDR3 consists of 13 residues. The V end was cut by 5 bases, the J end by 4 bases, with 11 bases between. Germline CDR1 MNHNS, CDR2 SASEGT. CDR3 DNA sequence: TGTGCCAGCAGTCTGTTAGACTTCACTGAAGCTTTCTTT. As protein: CASSLLDFTEAFF.

The rearrangement uses TRBV12-5 and TRBJ1-6; 8 bases align to TRBD1. CDR3 length: 14 residues. J lost 9 bases, V lost 6 bases, and 7 bases had no gene match. Germline CDR1 and CDR2: LGHNT and FRNRAP. The DNA for the CDR3 is TGTGCTAGTGGAAAGACAGGGGTGGCTTCACCCCTCCACTTT. Its translation is CASGKTGVASPLHF.

The rearrangement uses TRBV18 and TRBJ2-2; the D gene is possibly TRBD1 (6 bases). This CDR3 region has 14 residues. Trimming took 7 bases from V and 0 from J, leaving 9 bases between them. Germline V CDR1 and CDR2: KGHSH, LQKENI. The CDR3 loop is CASFQGSNTGELFF. The DNA for the CDR3 is TGTGCCAGCTTCCAGGGGTCGAACACCGGGGAGCTGTTTTTT.

The chain is built from TRBV18 and TRBJ2-5; a weak D match, TRBD1 (5 bases). V dropped 6 bases and J dropped 2 bases, with 7 bases sitting between them. The CDR3 covers 12 residues. Germline values: CDR1 KGHSH, CDR2 LQKENI. In DNA, the CDR3 is TGTGCCAGCTCGGACACTCAAGAGACCCAGTACTTC. Amino acid sequence: CASSDTQETQYF. Full variable domain (missing parts from reference TRBV18 and TRBJ2-5): NAGVMQNPRHLVRRRGQEARLRCSPMKGHSHVYWYRQLPEEGLKFMVYLQKENIIDESGMPKERFSAEFPKEGPSILRIQQVVRGDSAAYFCASSDTQETQYFGPGTRLLVL.

The V and J genes are TRBV30 and TRBJ1-3; D possibly corresponds to TRBD1 (5 bases). The germline CDR1 and CDR2 sequences are GTSNPN and SVGIG (reference sequence). Trimming cost V 2 bases and J 4 bases, with 9 bases left between them. The CDR3 length is 13 residues. CDR3 in DNA: TGTGCCTGGAGTAGCAGGGCAGGAAACACCATATATTTT. Translated: CAWSSRAGNTIYF.

The V gene is TRBV29-1, the J gene TRBJ1-1; a weak D match, TRBD1 (5 bases). The CDR3 sequence is 13 residues long. Germline V gene lookup returns CDR1 SQVTM and CDR2 ANQGSEA. Deletions cut 5 bases from V and 4 bases from J, with 14 bases between. CDR3 bases: TGCAGCGTTAACAAGGGGATTGGCACTGAAGCTTTCTTT. Amino acids: CSVNKGIGTEAFF.

V usage is TRBV9 and J usage is TRBJ2-7; 12 bases are a match to TRBD1. There are 15 residues in the CDR3. The V and J ends lost 3 bases and 4 bases, in that order; junction bases with no gene match: 5. The V gene's germline CDR1 is SGDLS and CDR2 YYNGEE. The CDR3 coding sequence is TGTGCCAGCAGCGCGGGACAGGGGGCGATATACGAGCAGTACTTC. Its translation: CASSAGQGAIYEQYF.

The J gene is TRBJ2-3, the V gene TRBV10-3; no definite D call. Deletions cut 2 bases from V and 2 bases from J, with 8 bases between. There are 14 residues in the CDR3. The germline V gene encodes CDR1 ENHRY and CDR2 SYGVKD. The CDR3 loop is CAISELDNTDTQYF. CDR3 nucleotide sequence: TGTGCCATCAGTGAGCTAGACAACACAGATACGCAGTATTTT.

The V and J genes are TRBV14 and TRBJ2-3; D possibly corresponds to TRBD1 (7 bases). V was shortened by 0 bases and J by 6 bases, with 13 bases between the two germline ends. This CDR3 contains 15 residues. Germline CDR1 and CDR2: SGHDN and FVKESK. CDR3 in DNA: TGTGCCAGCAGCCAAGACAGGGGGGTCAGGGATACGCAGTATTTT. Translation gives CASSQDRGVRDTQYF.

The chain links TRBV29-1 to TRBJ1-6; TRBD1 aligns across 9 bases. The CDR3 length is 13 residues. Germline loops: CDR1 SQVTM, CDR2 ANQGSEA. Trimming removed 7 bases from V and 7 bases from J; junction bases left unmatched: 5. CDR3 loop: CSAGQGGNSPLHF. The CDR3 region has the DNA TGCAGCGCGGGACAGGGAGGGAATTCACCCCTCCACTTT.

The chain carries TRBV12-1 and TRBJ1-3; TRBD1 is taken as the D call from the table, unchecked against the DNA. TRBV12-1 is recorded as a pseudogene. This CDR3 comprises 16 residues. The CDR3 nucleotides read TGTGCCAGCAGCATGGACAGGGGTTTCCCTGGAAACACCATATATTTT. Protein product: CASSMDRGFPGNTIYF.

The chain carries TRBV5-4 and TRBJ2-5; a possible D gene is TRBD2 (6 bases). The CDR3 totals 16 residues. Germline-derived CDR1 and CDR2 are SGHNT and YYREEE (reference sequence). Trimming took 0 bases from V and 4 from J, leaving 16 bases between them. The CDR3 DNA follows: TGTGCCAGCAGCTTGGGGGAGGCGGGAAAGTCAGAGACCCAGTACTTC. Amino acid sequence: CASSLGEAGKSETQYF. Full variable domain (rest looked up from reference TRBV5-4 and TRBJ2-5): ETGVTQSPTHLIKTRGQQVTLRCSSQSGHNTVSWYQQALGQGPQFIFQYYREEENGRGNFPPRFSGLQFPNYSSELNVNALELDDSALYLCASSLGEAGKSETQYFGPGTRLLVL.

This chain links TRBV15 with TRBJ2-1; no clear D. V lost 2 bases and J lost 4, with 9 bases in between. The CDR3 consists of 14 residues. Germline V gene lookup returns CDR1 LNHNV and CDR2 YYDKDF (reference sequence). The CDR3 nucleotides read TGTGCCACCAGCAGACATATCCAGTACAATGAGCAGTTCTTC. Protein: CATSRHIQYNEQFF.

This rearrangement joins TRBV28 to TRBJ1-1, with D possibly matching TRBD1 (5 bases). The CDR3 consists of 14 residues. The germline CDR1 and CDR2 sequences are MDHEN and SYDVKM. V was pared by 2 bases and J by 4 bases, with 11 bases between. CDR3 in DNA: TGTGCCAGCAGTTTAGAGGGGTTCAGCACTGAAGCTTTCTTT. Amino acids: CASSLEGFSTEAFF. Variable domain in full (rest from reference TRBV28 and TRBJ1-1): DVKVTQSSRYLVKRTGEKVFLECVQDMDHENMFWYRQDPGLGLRLIYFSYDVKMKEKGDIPEGYSVSREKKERFSLILESASTNQTSMYLCASSLEGFSTEAFFGQGTRLTVV.

This chain uses TRBV27 with TRBJ2-3, with D maybe TRBD2 (6 bases). The CDR3 has 16 amino acids. CDR1 MNHEY and CDR2 SMNVEV come from the germline V gene (reference sequence). Trimming shortened V by 2 bases and J by 1 base, and 13 bases separated the two germline ends. The CDR3 nucleotides are TGTGCCAGCAGTTTAAATGCGGGGACGGGCACAGATACGCAGTATTTT. Its translation: CASSLNAGTGTDTQYF.

The V call is TRBV7-8, the J call TRBJ2-1; 8 nucleotides match TRBD2. V dropped 4 bases and J dropped 3; count of bases not matched to a gene: 8. The CDR3 consists of 16 residues. CDR1 is SGHVS, CDR2 FQNEAQ, per germline. The chain's CDR3 is CASSWRWLAGYNEQFF. The CDR3 DNA reads TGTGCCAGCAGCTGGAGGTGGCTAGCGGGCTACAATGAGCAGTTCTTC.

This chain connects TRBV6-6 to TRBJ2-1, with D perhaps matching TRBD1 (6 bases). This CDR3 is built from 15 residues. In germline, CDR1 is MNHNY, CDR2 SVGAGI (reference sequence). Trimming removed 5 bases at V and 3 bases at J, with 14 bases between. The CDR3 coding sequence is TGTGCCAGCAGTCCAGGGGCCTCGGACTACAATGAGCAGTTCTTC. Translating gives CASSPGASDYNEQFF.

The genes are TRBV5-1 and TRBJ2-7; 8 bases agree with TRBD1. CDR3 length equals 14 residues. In germline, CDR1 is SGHRS, CDR2 YFSETQ. The J segment lost 0 bases and the V segment lost 4 bases, leaving 3 bases of the junction unmatched. The CDR3, as DNA: TGCGCCAGCAGCCTAGGACAGGGCTCCTACGAGCAGTACTTC. Translated: CASSLGQGSYEQYF.